This entry describes one T cell receptor beta chain. Its antigen is as yet unknown. A junction boundary mismatches the germline segment, possibly from a read error. Germline loops: CDR1 SGHRS, CDR2 YFSETQ. This CDR3 comprises 16 residues. This entry is derived from a study of CD8 T cells in ankylosing spondylitis. Study-wide points: Made up of 7 to 9 highly homologous variants, a TCR beta motif appeared characteristic of ankylosing spondylitis blood.

TCRdb reanalysed the 5' RACE reads using MiXCR and keeps one entry per CDR3 protein. The sample has 250,000 or so distinct CDR3 sequences, roughly 10% seen once; the top ten hold under 8%. The sequenced material came from blood, either unsorted or a sorted T cell fraction (not recorded which). The chain joins TRBV5-1 to TRBJ2-2; D perhaps matches TRBD1 (6 bases). The TCR originated in a male donor with ankylosing spondylitis or in good health (not recorded which). In nucleotides, the CDR3 is TGCGCCAGCAGCTTGGTTGCAGGGGCGAAAACCGGGGAGCTGTTTTTT. It yields the protein CASSLVAGAKTGELFF. Looking up the rest from reference TRBV5-1 and TRBJ2-2 gives the full variable domain: KAGVTQTPRYLIKTRGQQVTLSCSPISGHRSVSWYQQTPGQGLQFLFEYFSETQRNKGNFPGRFSGRQFSNSRSEMNVSTLELGDSALYLCASSLVAGAKTGELFFGEGSRLTVL.